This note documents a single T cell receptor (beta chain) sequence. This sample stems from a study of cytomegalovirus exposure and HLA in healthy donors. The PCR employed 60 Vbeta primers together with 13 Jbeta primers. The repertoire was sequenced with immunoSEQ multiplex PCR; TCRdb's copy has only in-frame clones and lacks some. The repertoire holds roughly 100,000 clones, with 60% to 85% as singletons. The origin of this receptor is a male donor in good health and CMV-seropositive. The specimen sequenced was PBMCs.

The CDR3 bases are TGTGCCAGCAGTTTGGCGGGCGGAATCTATGGCTACACCTTC. This encodes CASSLAGGIYGYTF. This chain joins TRBV27 and TRBJ1-2; D is unresolved. The V gene's germline CDR1 is MNHEY and CDR2 SMNVEV (reference sequence). The CDR3 loop spans 14 amino acids. V was clipped by 3 bases and J by 4 bases, with 12 bases between them.